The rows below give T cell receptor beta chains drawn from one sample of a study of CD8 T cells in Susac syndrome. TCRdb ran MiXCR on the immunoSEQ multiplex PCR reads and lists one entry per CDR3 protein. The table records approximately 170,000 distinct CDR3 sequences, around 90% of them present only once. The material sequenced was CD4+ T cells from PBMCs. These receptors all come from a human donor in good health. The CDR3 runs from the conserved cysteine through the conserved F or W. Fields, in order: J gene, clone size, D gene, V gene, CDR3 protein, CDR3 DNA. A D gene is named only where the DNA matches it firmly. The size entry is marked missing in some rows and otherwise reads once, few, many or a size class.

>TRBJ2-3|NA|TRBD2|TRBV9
CASSVGGADTQYF
TGTGCCAGCAGCGTCGGGGGGGCGGATACGCAGTATTTT
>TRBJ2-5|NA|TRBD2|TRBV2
CASSGERGLIGETQYF
TGTGCCAGCAGTGGTGAGCGGGGGTTGATCGGAGAGACCCAGTACTTC
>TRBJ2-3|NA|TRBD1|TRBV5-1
CASSFSGQGADTQYF
TGCGCCAGCAGCTTCTCGGGACAGGGGGCAGATACGCAGTATTTT
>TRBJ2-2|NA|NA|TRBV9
CASSVSQNTGELFF
TGTGCCAGCAGCGTATCACAGAACACCGGGGAGCTGTTTTTT
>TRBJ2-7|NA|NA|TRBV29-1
CSVVGTVYEQYF
TGCAGCGTTGTAGGTACAGTCTACGAGCAGTACTTC
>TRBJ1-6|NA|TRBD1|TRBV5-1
CASSPYLIRQGDNSPLHF
TGCGCCAGCAGCCCCTACCTGATACGACAGGGCGATAATTCACCCCTCCACTTT
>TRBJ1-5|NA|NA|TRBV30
CAWSSRRDQPQHF
TGTGCCTGGAGTAGCCGCAGAGATCAGCCCCAGCATTTT
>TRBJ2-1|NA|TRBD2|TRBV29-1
CSALGSPSSRAGGITEQFF
TGCAGCGCCCTGGGGTCGCCGTCTTCTAGGGCGGGAGGAATTACTGAGCAGTTCTTC
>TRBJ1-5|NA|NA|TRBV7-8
CASSLGPRGQPQHF
TGTGCCAGCAGCTTAGGGCCCAGGGGTCAGCCCCAGCATTTT
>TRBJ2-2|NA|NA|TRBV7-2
CASSLVRGSNTGELFF
TGTGCCAGCAGCTTAGTCAGGGGCTCGAACACCGGGGAGCTGTTTTTT
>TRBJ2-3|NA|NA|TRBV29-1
CSVQVGSTDTQYF
TGCAGCGTTCAGGTGGGAAGCACAGATACGCAGTATTTT
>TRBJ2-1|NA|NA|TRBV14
CASSPRVGEQFF
TGTGCCAGCAGCCCCAGGGTGGGAGAGCAGTTCTTC
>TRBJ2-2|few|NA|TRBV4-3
CASSQDRGELFF
TGCGCCAGCAGCCAAGATCGTGGGGAGCTGTTTTTT
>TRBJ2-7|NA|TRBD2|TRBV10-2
CASSEKSSGRAHEQYF
TGCGCCAGCAGTGAGAAATCTAGCGGGAGGGCCCACGAGCAGTACTTC
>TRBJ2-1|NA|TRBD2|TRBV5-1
CASSNSGGVSYNEQFF
TGCGCCAGCAGCAATAGCGGGGGGGTCTCCTACAATGAGCAGTTCTTC
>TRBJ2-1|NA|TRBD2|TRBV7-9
CASSLAGGRDEQFF
TGTGCCAGCAGCTTAGCAGGAGGGAGGGATGAGCAGTTCTTC
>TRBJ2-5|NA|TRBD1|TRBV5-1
CASSSDVLRGRETQYF
TGCGCCAGCAGCTCGGATGTCTTGAGGGGGCGAGAGACCCAGTACTTC
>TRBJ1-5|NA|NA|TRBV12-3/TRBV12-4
CASSSRGSLSIF
TGTGCCAGCAGTTCCCGAGGCAGCCTCAGCATTTTT
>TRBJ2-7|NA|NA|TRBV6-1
CASSEVTSAPSQYF
TGTGCCAGCAGTGAAGTGACAAGTGCCCCTTCGCAGTACTTC
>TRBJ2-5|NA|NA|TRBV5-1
CASSSDNPGETQYF
TGCGCCAGCAGCAGCGACAATCCGGGGGAGACCCAGTACTTC
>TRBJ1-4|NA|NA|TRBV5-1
CASSLYEQGREKLFF
TGCGCCAGCAGCTTGTACGAGCAGGGGAGAGAAAAACTGTTTTTT
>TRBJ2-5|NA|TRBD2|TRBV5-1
CASSYSGTRQETQYF
TGCGCCAGCAGCTACTCCGGGACTAGACAAGAGACCCAGTACTTC
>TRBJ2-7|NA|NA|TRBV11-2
CASSKLRVSYEQYF
TGTGCCAGCAGCAAACTAAGGGTATCCTACGAGCAGTACTTC
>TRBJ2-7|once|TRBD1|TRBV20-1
CSASAGTGEVNEQYF
TGCAGTGCGTCTGCCGGGACAGGGGAAGTCAACGAGCAGTACTTC
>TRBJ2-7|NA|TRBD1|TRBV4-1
CASSQEQGAPYEQYF
TGCGCCAGCAGCCAAGAGCAGGGGGCTCCCTACGAGCAGTACTTC
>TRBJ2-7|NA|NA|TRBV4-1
CASSQGYDSYEQYF
TGCGCCAGCAGCCAAGGTTACGACTCCTACGAGCAGTACTTC
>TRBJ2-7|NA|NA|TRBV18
CASSPRGGYEQYF
TGTGCCAGCTCACCCCGGGGCGGTTACGAGCAGTACTTC
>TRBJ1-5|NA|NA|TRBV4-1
CASSQAGSNQPQHF
TGCGCCAGCAGCCAAGCAGGGAGCAATCAGCCCCAGCATTTT
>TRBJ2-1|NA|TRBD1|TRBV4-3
CASSQDSLWTGRNEQFF
TGCGCCAGCAGCCAAGACTCCCTTTGGACAGGGAGGAATGAGCAGTTCTTC
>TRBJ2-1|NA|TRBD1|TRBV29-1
CSVAKQGAGEQFF
TGCAGCGTAGCTAAACAGGGGGCGGGAGAGCAGTTCTTC